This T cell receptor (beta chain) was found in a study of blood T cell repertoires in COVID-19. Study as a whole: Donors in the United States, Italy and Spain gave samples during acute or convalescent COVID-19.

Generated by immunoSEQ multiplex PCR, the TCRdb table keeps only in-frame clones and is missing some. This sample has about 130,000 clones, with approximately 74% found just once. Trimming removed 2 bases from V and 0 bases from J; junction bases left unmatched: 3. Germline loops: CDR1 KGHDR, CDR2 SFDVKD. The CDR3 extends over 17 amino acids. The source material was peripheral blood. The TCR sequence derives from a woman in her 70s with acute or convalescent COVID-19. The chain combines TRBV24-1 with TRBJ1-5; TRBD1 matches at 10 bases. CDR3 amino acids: CATSDYGTGDSNQPQHF. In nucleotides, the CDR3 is TGTGCCACCAGTGATTACGGGACAGGGGATAGCAATCAGCCCCAGCATTTT.